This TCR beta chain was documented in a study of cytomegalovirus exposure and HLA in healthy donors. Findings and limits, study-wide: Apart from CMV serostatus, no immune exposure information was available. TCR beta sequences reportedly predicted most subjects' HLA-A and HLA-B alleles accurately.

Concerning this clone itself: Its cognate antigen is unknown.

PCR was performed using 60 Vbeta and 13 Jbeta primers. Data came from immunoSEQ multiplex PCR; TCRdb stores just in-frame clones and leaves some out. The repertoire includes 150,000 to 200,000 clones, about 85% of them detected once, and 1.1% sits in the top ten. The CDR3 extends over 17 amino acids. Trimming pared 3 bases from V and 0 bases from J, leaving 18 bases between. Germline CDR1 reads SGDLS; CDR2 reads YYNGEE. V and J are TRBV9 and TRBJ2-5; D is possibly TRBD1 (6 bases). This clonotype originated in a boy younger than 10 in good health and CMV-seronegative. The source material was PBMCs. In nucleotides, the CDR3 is TGTGCCAGCAGCGAAGGAGGTGGACAGACTTACCAAGAGACCCAGTACTTC. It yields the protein CASSEGGGQTYQETQYF.